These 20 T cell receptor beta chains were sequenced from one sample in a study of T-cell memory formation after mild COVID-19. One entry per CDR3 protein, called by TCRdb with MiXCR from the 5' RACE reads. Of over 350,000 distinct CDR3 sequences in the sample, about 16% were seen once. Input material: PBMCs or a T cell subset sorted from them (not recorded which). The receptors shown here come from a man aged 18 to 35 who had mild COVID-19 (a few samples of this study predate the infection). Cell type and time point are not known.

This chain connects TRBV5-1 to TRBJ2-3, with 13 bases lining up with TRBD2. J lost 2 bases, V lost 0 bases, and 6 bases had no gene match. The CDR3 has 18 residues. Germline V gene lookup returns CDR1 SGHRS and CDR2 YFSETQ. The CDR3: CASSLELAGGRATDTQYF. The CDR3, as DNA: TGCGCCAGCAGCTTGGAACTAGCGGGGGGGCGGGCCACAGATACGCAGTATTTT.

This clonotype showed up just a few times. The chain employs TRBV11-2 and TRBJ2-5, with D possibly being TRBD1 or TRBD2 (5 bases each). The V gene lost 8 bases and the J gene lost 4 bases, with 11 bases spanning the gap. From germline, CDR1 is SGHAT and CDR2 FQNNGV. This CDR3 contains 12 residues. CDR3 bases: TGTGCCAGCGGGGGTGAGGGAGAGACCCAGTACTTC. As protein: CASGGEGETQYF.

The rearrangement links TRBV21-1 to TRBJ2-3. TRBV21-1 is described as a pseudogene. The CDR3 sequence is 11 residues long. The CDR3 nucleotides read TGTGCCAGCAACGGCTCAGATACGCAGTATTTT. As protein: CASNGSDTQYF.

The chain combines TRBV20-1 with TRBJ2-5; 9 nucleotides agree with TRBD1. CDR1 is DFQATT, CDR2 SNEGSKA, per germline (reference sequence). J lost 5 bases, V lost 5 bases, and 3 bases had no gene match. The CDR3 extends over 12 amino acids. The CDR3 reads CSAGTGRETQYF. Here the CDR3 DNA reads TGCAGTGCTGGGACAGGGCGGGAGACCCAGTACTTC.

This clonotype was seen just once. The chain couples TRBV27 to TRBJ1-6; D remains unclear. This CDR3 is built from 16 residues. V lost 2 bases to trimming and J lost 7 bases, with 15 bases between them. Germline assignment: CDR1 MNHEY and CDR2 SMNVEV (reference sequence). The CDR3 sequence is CASSLAGFWENSPLHF. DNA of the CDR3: TGTGCCAGCAGTTTAGCCGGGTTTTGGGAGAATTCACCCCTCCACTTT.

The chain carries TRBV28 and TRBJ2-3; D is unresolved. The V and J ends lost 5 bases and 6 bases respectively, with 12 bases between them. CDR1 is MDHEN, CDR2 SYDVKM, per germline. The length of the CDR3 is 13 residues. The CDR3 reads CASSRRTPDTQYF. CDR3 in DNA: TGTGCCAGCAGTCGCCGGACCCCGGATACGCAGTATTTT.

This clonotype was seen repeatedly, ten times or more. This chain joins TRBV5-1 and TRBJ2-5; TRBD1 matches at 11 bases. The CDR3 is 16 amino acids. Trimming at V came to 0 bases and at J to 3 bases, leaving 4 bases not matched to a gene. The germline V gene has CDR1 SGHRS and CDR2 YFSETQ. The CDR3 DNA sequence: TGCGCCAGCAGCTTGGGACGGACAGGGGGCAAAGAGACCCAGTACTTC. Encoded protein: CASSLGRTGGKETQYF.

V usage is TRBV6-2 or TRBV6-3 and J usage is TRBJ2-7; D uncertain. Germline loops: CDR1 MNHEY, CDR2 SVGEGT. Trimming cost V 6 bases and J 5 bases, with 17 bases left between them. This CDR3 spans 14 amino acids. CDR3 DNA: TGTGCCAGCAGAGATACCTCGTCCCCTGACGAGCAGTACGTC. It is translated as CASRDTSSPDEQYV.

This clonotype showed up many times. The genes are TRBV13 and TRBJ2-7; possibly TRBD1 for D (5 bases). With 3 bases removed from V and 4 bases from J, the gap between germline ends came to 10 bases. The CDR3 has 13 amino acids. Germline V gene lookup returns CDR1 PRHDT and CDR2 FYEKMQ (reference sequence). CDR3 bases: TGTGCCAGCAGCTTGACAGCCGATTACGAGCAGTACTTC. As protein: CASSLTADYEQYF. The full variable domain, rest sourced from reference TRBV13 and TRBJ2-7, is AAGVIQSPRHLIKEKRETATLKCYPIPRHDTVYWYQQGPGQDPQFLISFYEKMQSDKGSIPDRFSAQQFSDYHSELNMSSLELGDSALYFCASSLTADYEQYFGPGTRLTVT.

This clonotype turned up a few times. In DNA, the CDR3 is TGTGCCAGCTCACCTCTTGGAACGGGGAATCAGCCCCAGCATTTT. It is translated as CASSPLGTGNQPQHF. V gene TRBV18 combines with J gene TRBJ1-5; D unresolved. Germline CDR1 is KGHSH and CDR2 is LQKENI. The CDR3 covers 15 residues. V was trimmed by 3 bases and J by 4 bases, leaving 13 bases between them. The whole variable domain, filled in from reference TRBV18 and TRBJ1-5, reads NAGVMQNPRHLVRRRGQEARLRCSPMKGHSHVYWYRQLPEEGLKFMVYLQKENIIDESGMPKERFSAEFPKEGPSILRIQQVVRGDSAAYFCASSPLGTGNQPQHFGDGTRLSIL.

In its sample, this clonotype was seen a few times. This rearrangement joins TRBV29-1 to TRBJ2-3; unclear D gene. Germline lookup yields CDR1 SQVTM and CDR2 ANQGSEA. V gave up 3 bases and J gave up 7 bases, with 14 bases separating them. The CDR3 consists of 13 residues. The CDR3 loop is CSVDLVVGNTQYF. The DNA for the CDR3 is TGCAGCGTTGACCTTGTAGTAGGAAATACGCAGTATTTT.

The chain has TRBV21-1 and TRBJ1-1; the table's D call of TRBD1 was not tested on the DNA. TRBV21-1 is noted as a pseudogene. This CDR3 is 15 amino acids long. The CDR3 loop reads CASSKDQGLNTEAFF. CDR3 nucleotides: TGTGCCAGCAGCAAAGACCAGGGGCTGAACACTGAAGCTTTCTTT.

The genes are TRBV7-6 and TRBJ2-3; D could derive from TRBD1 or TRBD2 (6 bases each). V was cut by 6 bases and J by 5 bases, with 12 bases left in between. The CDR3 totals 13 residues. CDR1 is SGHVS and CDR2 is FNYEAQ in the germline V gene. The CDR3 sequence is CASSQGRGDTQYF. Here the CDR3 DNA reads TGTGCCAGCAGTCAGGGGCGGGGAGATACGCAGTATTTT.

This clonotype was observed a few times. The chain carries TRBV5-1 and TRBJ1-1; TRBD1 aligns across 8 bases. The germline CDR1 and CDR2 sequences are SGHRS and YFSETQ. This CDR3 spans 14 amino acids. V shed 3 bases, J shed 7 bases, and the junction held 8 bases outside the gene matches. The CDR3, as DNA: TGCGCCAGCAGCTATTACAGGGGGACGGTTGAAGCTTTCTTT. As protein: CASSYYRGTVEAFF.

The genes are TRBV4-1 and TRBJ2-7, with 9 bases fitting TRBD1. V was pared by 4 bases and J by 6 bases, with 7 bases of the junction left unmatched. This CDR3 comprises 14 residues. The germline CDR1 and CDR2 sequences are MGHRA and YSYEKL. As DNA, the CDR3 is TGCGCCAGCAGCCGCACCCTGGACAGGGGCGAGCAGTACGTC. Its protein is CASSRTLDRGEQYV.

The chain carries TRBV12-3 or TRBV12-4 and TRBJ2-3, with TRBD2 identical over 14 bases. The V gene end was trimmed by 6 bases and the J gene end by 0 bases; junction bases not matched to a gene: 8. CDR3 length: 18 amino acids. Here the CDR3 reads CASSAGLAGARSTDTQYF. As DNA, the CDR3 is TGTGCCAGCAGCGCGGGACTAGCGGGGGCCCGAAGCACAGATACGCAGTATTTT.

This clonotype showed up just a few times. CDR3 coding DNA: TGTGCCAGCAGCCAAGCGGGGGATTCCAGTGGGGCCAACGTCCTGACTTTC. Protein sequence: CASSQAGDSSGANVLTF. This chain connects TRBV4-2 to TRBJ2-6, with a weak D call TRBD2 (6 bases). V was trimmed by 1 base and J by 3 bases, leaving 13 bases between them. Germline V CDR1 and CDR2: LGHNA, YNFKEQ. The CDR3 contains 17 residues.

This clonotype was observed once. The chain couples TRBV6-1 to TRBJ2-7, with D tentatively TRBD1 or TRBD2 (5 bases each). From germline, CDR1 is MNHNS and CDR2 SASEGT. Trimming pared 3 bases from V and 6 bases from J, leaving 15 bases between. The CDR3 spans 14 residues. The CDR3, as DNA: TGTGCCAGCAGTGAGTTCGGGACGCCTGGCGAGCAGTACGTC. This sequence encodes CASSEFGTPGEQYV.

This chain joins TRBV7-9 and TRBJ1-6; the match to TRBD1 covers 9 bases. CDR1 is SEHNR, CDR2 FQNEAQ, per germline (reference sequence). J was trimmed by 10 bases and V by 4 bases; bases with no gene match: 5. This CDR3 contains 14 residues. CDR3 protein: CASSSQGAQSPLHF. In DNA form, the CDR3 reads TGTGCCAGCAGCTCACAGGGGGCACAGTCACCCCTCCACTTT.

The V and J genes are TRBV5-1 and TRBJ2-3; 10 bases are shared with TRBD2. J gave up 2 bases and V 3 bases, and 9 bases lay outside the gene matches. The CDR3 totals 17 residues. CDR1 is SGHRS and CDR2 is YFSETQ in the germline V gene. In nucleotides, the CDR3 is TGCGCCAGCAGCTCGGTGAGAGGACTAGCGGCCACAGATACGCAGTATTTT. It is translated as CASSSVRGLAATDTQYF.